A single sample is the source of the 29 T cell receptor beta chains below, sequenced in a study of blood T cell repertoires in COVID-19. TCRdb's table, derived via immunoSEQ multiplex PCR, lists solely in-frame clones and lacks some. This sample yields 45,000 to 65,000 clones, of which roughly 89% are seen a single time; about 27% belongs to the top ten. The sequencing input was peripheral blood. The receptors stem from a human donor in a cohort sampled during active COVID-19.

There are a few counts of this clone. This chain uses TRBV3-1 (or the pseudogene TRBV3-2) with TRBJ1-4; D ambiguous. Germline values: CDR1 LGHDT, CDR2 YNNKEL (reference sequence). This CDR3 is built from 14 residues. Trimming left V 6 bases short and J 0 bases short, with 8 bases between. In nucleotides, the CDR3 is TGTGCCAGCAGTCGTCGCGCAACTAATGAAAAACTGTTTTTT. Its protein is CASSRRATNEKLFF.

The V and J genes are TRBV6-2 or TRBV6-3 and TRBJ2-5, with a weak D call TRBD2 (6 bases). Germline loops: CDR1 MNHEY, CDR2 SVGEGT. The CDR3 extends over 16 amino acids. V was trimmed by 6 bases and J by 5 bases, leaving 22 bases between them. The CDR3 protein is CASSSHIEPGGETQYF. The CDR3 DNA follows: TGTGCCAGCAGCTCCCACATTGAGCCTGGAGGGGAGACCCAGTACTTC.

The chain joins TRBV27 to TRBJ2-3; D may be TRBD1 (6 bases). V gave up 2 bases and J gave up 3 bases, with 9 bases separating them. This CDR3 contains 14 residues. Germline V gene sequence: CDR1 MNHEY, CDR2 SMNVEV (reference sequence). The CDR3 reads CASSLRTETDTQYF. DNA for the CDR3: TGTGCCAGCAGTTTACGGACAGAAACAGATACGCAGTATTTT.

This chain joins TRBV19 and TRBJ2-3; D gene uncertain. The V gene's germline CDR1 is LNHDA and CDR2 SQIVND (reference sequence). With 3 bases removed from V and 1 base from J, the gap between germline ends came to 11 bases. The CDR3 has 15 amino acids. The CDR3 sequence: CASSMIGQGTDTQYF. The CDR3 coding sequence is TGTGCCAGTAGTATGATTGGGCAGGGCACAGATACGCAGTATTTT. The full variable domain, completed using reference TRBV19 and TRBJ2-3, is DGGITQSPKYLFRKEGQNVTLSCEQNLNHDAMYWYRQDPGQGLRLIYYSQIVNDFQKGDIAEGYSVSREKKESFPLTVTSAQKNPTAFYLCASSMIGQGTDTQYFGPGTRLTVL.

CDR3 amino acids: CASSGTYPLYNEQFF. As DNA, the CDR3 is TGTGCCAGTAGCGGGACTTACCCCCTCTACAATGAGCAGTTCTTC. This chain joins TRBV19 and TRBJ2-1; possibly TRBD2 for D (6 bases). Germline V gene data show CDR1 as LNHDA and CDR2 as SQIVND (reference sequence). The CDR3 loop spans 15 amino acids. The V gene lost 6 bases and the J gene lost 3 bases, with 15 bases spanning the gap.

This clone turned up a few times. The chain is built from TRBV24-1 and TRBJ2-2, with 9 positions matching TRBD1. CDR3 length equals 16 residues. The germline CDR1 and CDR2 sequences are KGHDR and SFDVKD. V was pared by 4 bases and J by 5 bases, with 7 bases of the junction left unmatched. The CDR3 DNA is TGTGCCACCAGTGACCCCGGGACAGGGTTGACCGGGGAGCTGTTTTTT. Amino acids: CATSDPGTGLTGELFF.

The chain combines TRBV27 with TRBJ2-7, with 13 bases aligning to TRBD2. Germline CDR1 is MNHEY and CDR2 is SMNVEV (reference sequence). With V trimmed by 5 bases and J by 7 bases, 11 bases remained unmatched. The CDR3 has 16 amino acids. For the CDR3, the DNA is TGTGCCAGCAGTCTGCGAACTAGCGGGGGGGCCTGGGAGCAGTACTTC. Its protein is CASSLRTSGGAWEQYF.

For this clone: At the DNA level, this CDR3 is encoded by other sequences in the same sample as well. The rearrangement links TRBV3-1 (or the pseudogene TRBV3-2) to TRBJ2-5; D gene uncertain. Trimming removed 1 base at V and 4 bases at J, with 4 bases between. CDR3 length: 12 residues. The V gene's germline CDR1 is LGHDT and CDR2 YNNKEL (reference sequence). The CDR3 DNA reads as TGTGCCAGCAGCCAAGTCAGAGAGACCCAGTACTTC. This codes for CASSQVRETQYF.

This clone was counted once. V gene TRBV27 combines with J gene TRBJ2-3, with D perhaps TRBD1 (6 bases). The germline V and J ends were trimmed by 5 bases and 6 bases, with 18 bases remaining between them. CDR3 size: 15 residues. Germline lookup yields CDR1 MNHEY and CDR2 SMNVEV (reference sequence). The CDR3 nucleotides are TGTGCCAGCAGTCCCCCCCGGCTCCAGGGGGATACGCAGTATTTT. It specifies CASSPPRLQGDTQYF.

For this clone: Other DNA sequences from this sample encode an identical CDR3 as well. The chain couples TRBV28 to TRBJ2-5, with D perhaps TRBD2 (7 bases). The CDR3 runs 13 residues. Germline CDR1 MDHEN, CDR2 SYDVKM. V lost 7 bases and J lost 2, with 11 bases in between. The DNA for the CDR3 is TGTGCCAGCAAGAGGGGGGGGCAAGAGACCCAGTACTTC. Amino acids: CASKRGGQETQYF.

The gene calls are TRBV6-5 and TRBJ1-4; tentatively, D is TRBD1 (6 bases). Germline V gives CDR1 MNHEY, CDR2 SVGAGI. The CDR3 consists of 13 residues. V lost 4 bases, J lost 8 bases, and 11 bases lay in between. CDR3 protein: CASSSRGSEKLFF. The DNA of the CDR3 is TGTGCCAGCAGTTCTAGGGGGTCGGAAAAACTGTTTTTT.

This chain uses TRBV3-1 (or the pseudogene TRBV3-2) with TRBJ1-5; D may be TRBD1 (6 bases). With the DNA end fitting TRBJ2-3 better, the J assignment may be wrong. This CDR3 spans 13 amino acids. CDR1 LGHDT and CDR2 YNNKEL come from the germline V gene (reference sequence). The CDR3 DNA sequence: TGTGCCAGCAGCCAAAAAAGGGGGTCTTACCAGTATTTT. Translated, it gives CASSQKRGSYQYF.

The V gene is TRBV25-1, the J gene TRBJ1-4; maybe TRBD1 (6 bases). The CDR3 has 15 residues. V was clipped by 2 bases and J by 7 bases, with 14 bases between them. The germline V gene has CDR1 MGHDK and CDR2 SYGVNS. CDR3 loop: CASSEMAGEGEKLFF. Here the CDR3 DNA reads TGTGCCAGCAGTGAAATGGCAGGGGAAGGTGAAAAACTGTTTTTT.

This clone has more than one count but fewer than ten. The chain combines TRBV5-8 with TRBJ2-2, with a possible D match to TRBD1 (5 bases). The CDR3 has 17 residues. Germline CDR1 is SGHTS and CDR2 is YDEGEE. The V and J ends lost 6 bases and 2 bases respectively, with 20 bases between them. The CDR3 DNA sequence: TGTGCCAGCATCATATGGGGCCGGGCACGAAACACCGGGGAGCTGTTTTTT. Its protein product is CASIIWGRARNTGELFF.

The chain recombines TRBV18 with TRBJ1-5, with a weak D call TRBD1 (6 bases). Per germline, CDR1 KGHSH and CDR2 LQKENI. Trimming cost V 5 bases and J 2 bases, with 13 bases left between them. This CDR3 region has 15 residues. The CDR3 loop reads CASSWKGGGNQPQHF. The DNA for the CDR3 is TGTGCCAGCTCATGGAAGGGGGGGGGCAATCAGCCCCAGCATTTT.

The chain employs TRBV7-9 and TRBJ2-3; possibly TRBD2 for D (5 bases). The CDR3 is made up of 16 amino acids. V was shortened by 2 bases and J by 0 bases, with 12 bases between the two germline ends. CDR1 and CDR2 from the germline V gene are SEHNR and FQNEAQ (reference sequence). The CDR3 loop is CASSLLEGASTDTQYF. The CDR3, as DNA: TGTGCCAGCAGCTTACTTGAGGGAGCTAGCACAGATACGCAGTATTTT.

V gene TRBV5-1 combines with J gene TRBJ2-2; the match to TRBD2 covers 7 bases. J gave up 1 base and V 5 bases, and 5 bases lay outside the gene matches. This CDR3 is 15 amino acids long. The germline V gene encodes CDR1 SGHRS and CDR2 YFSETQ. CDR3 sequence: CASRAGLGNTGELFF. DNA of the CDR3: TGCGCCAGCAGGGCAGGACTAGGGAACACCGGGGAGCTGTTTTTT.

J is TRBJ2-1 and V is TRBV9; 9 positions match TRBD2. V dropped 3 bases and J dropped 5; count of bases not matched to a gene: 18. Germline CDR1 reads SGDLS; CDR2 reads YYNGEE. The CDR3 runs 19 residues. Written as DNA, the CDR3 is TGTGCCAGCAGCGGAGTAGTTAGCGGGAGATGGACTGATGACAATGAGCAGTTCTTC. Translated: CASSGVVSGRWTDDNEQFF.

The rearrangement links TRBV23-1 to TRBJ1-1; D gene uncertain. TRBV23-1 is reported as an ORF; its role is uncertain. There are 15 residues in the CDR3. Between the trimmed V and J ends, which lost 0 bases and 0 bases, there was a span of 8 bases. In DNA form, the CDR3 reads TGCGCCAGCAGTCAATCCTCACAAGTGAACACTGAAGCTTTCTTT. It yields the protein CASSQSSQVNTEAFF.

This clone was recorded once. The J gene is TRBJ1-1, the V gene TRBV5-5; TRBD1 matches 7 bases. Germline values: CDR1 SGHKS, CDR2 YYEKEE (reference sequence). After removal of 3 bases from V and 4 bases from J, the junction contained 6 bases not matched to a gene. The CDR3 has 14 residues. CDR3 DNA: TGTGCCAGCAGCTCGACTCAGGGGGGCACTGAAGCTTTCTTT. Protein sequence: CASSSTQGGTEAFF.

The table lists this clone with a count of one. The V call is TRBV5-6, the J call TRBJ2-2, with 8 bases matching TRBD1. Trimming removed 2 bases from V and 2 bases from J; junction bases left unmatched: 2. The CDR3 totals 15 residues. The V gene's germline CDR1 is SGHDT and CDR2 YYEEEE. The CDR3: CASSFRGPNTGELFF. The CDR3 bases are TGTGCCAGCAGCTTCAGGGGGCCAAACACCGGGGAGCTGTTTTTT.

The chain carries TRBV10-2 and TRBJ1-1; D uncertain. This CDR3 is built from 13 residues. Per germline, CDR1 WSHSY and CDR2 SAAADI. V was shortened by 7 bases and J by 2 bases, with 11 bases between the two germline ends. The CDR3 region has the DNA TGCGCCAGCAAAGAGGTAGGAAACACTGAAGCTTTCTTT. It encodes CASKEVGNTEAFF.

This chain joins TRBV7-9 and TRBJ1-2, with TRBD1 matching over 8 bases. The V gene's germline CDR1 is SEHNR and CDR2 FQNEAQ (reference sequence). This CDR3 has 14 residues. The V and J ends lost 4 bases and 12 bases, in that order; junction bases with no gene match: 13. The CDR3 DNA sequence: TGTGCCAGCAGCTGGAGTTTGGACAGGGATTTTGACACCTTC. It translates to CASSWSLDRDFDTF.

The gene calls are TRBV7-6 and TRBJ2-1, with 9 bases fitting TRBD2. Germline V lookup: CDR1 SGHVS, CDR2 FNYEAQ. Trimming took 5 bases from V and 6 from J; bases not matched to a gene: 14. This CDR3 is 17 amino acids long. CDR3 sequence (DNA): TGTGCCAGCAGCCGTCCCGGTGGCGGGGGGGCGGGCAATGAGCAGTTCTTC. Amino acids: CASSRPGGGGAGNEQFF.

The chain carries TRBV12-2 and TRBJ2-7; the D call TRBD1 from the table was never checked on the DNA. TRBV12-2 is a listed pseudogene. CDR3 size: 16 residues. In DNA, the CDR3 is TGTGCAAGTCGCATCCACAGGGTCCTCTCCTCCTACGAGCAGTACGTC. Protein sequence: CASRIHRVLSSYEQYV.

This sequence joins TRBV30 and TRBJ1-3; TRBD1 is a possible D gene (5 bases). Germline-derived CDR1 and CDR2 are GTSNPN and SVGIG (reference sequence). Trimming cost V 3 bases and J 3 bases, with 9 bases left between them. CDR3 length: 13 amino acids. The CDR3 region has the DNA TGTGCCTGGAGCTCGGGGGATGGAAACACCATATATTTT. This encodes CAWSSGDGNTIYF.

The gene calls are TRBV28 and TRBJ2-4; tentatively, D is TRBD2 (5 bases). The CDR3 is 16 amino acids. Germline V CDR1 and CDR2: MDHEN, SYDVKM. V was trimmed by 2 bases and J by 0 bases, leaving 11 bases between them. CDR3 residues: CASSLVDSLAKNIQYF. CDR3 sequence (DNA): TGTGCCAGCAGTTTAGTGGACTCGCTAGCCAAAAACATTCAGTACTTC.

This chain connects TRBV18 to TRBJ1-3; D is uncertain. The CDR3 runs to 14 residues. Looked up from germline, CDR1 is KGHSH and CDR2 is LQKENI. V gave up 2 bases and J gave up 2 bases, with 7 bases separating them. This CDR3 is CASSPNGAGNTIYF. The CDR3, as DNA: TGTGCCAGCTCACCAAACGGAGCTGGAAACACCATATATTTT.

J is TRBJ1-4 and V is TRBV4-2; TRBD1 is a possible D gene (6 bases). Trimming took off 0 bases at V and 3 bases at J, with 17 bases between the two ends. CDR1 and CDR2 from the germline V gene are LGHNA and YNFKEQ. The CDR3 has 18 amino acids. The DNA of the CDR3 is TGTGCCAGCAGCCAAGATAGGGGGGGCGCGTTGGCTAATGAAAAACTGTTTTTT. Amino acids: CASSQDRGGALANEKLFF.